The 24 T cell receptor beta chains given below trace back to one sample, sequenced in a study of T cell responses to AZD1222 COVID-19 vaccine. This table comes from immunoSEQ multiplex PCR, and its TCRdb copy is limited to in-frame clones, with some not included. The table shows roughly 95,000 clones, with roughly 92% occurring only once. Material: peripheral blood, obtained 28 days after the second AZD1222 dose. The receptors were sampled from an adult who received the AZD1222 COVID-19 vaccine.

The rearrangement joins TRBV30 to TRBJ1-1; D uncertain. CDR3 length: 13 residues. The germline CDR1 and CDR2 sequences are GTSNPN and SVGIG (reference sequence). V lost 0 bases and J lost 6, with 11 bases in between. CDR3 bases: TGTGCCTGGAGTGTCGAGGCAGTAGCTGAAGCTTTCTTT. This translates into CAWSVEAVAEAFF.

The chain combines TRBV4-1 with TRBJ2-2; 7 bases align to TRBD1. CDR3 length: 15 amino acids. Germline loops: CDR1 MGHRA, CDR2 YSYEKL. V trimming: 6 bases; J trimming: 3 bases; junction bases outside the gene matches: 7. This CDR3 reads CASREEGAYTGELFF. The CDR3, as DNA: TGCGCCAGCAGGGAAGAGGGGGCTTACACCGGGGAGCTGTTTTTT.

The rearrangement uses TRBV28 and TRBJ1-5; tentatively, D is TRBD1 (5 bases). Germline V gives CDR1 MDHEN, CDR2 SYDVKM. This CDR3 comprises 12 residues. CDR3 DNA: TGTGCAGCGGGGGGGTTCAATCAGCCCCAGCATTTT. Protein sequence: CAAGGFNQPQHF.

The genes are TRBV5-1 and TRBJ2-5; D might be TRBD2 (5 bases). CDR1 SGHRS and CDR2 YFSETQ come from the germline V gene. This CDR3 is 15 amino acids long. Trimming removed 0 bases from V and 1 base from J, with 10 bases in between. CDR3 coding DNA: TGCGCCAGCAGCTTGGGTCCGGGAATCCAAGAGACCCAGTACTTC. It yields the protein CASSLGPGIQETQYF.

CDR3 residues: CASASGGSSGNTIYF. For the CDR3, the DNA is TGTGCCAGCGCTTCCGGGGGGAGCTCTGGAAACACCATATATTTT. The J gene is TRBJ1-3, the V gene TRBV28; possible D gene TRBD1, 5 bases. V was clipped by 8 bases and J by 0 bases, with 14 bases between them. Germline V CDR1 and CDR2: MDHEN, SYDVKM. The CDR3 runs to 15 residues.

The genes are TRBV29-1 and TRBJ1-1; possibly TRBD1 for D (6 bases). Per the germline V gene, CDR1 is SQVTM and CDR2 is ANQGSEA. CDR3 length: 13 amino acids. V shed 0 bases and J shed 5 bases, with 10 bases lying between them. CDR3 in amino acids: CSVEDYRDTEAFF. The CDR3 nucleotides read TGCAGCGTTGAAGACTACAGGGATACTGAAGCTTTCTTT.

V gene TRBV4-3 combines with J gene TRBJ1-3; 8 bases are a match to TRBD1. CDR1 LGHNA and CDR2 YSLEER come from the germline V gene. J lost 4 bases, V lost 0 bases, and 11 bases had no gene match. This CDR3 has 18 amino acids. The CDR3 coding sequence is TGCGCCAGCAGCCAAGATATGGCCCAGGGGGCGCGGGGAAACACCATATATTTT. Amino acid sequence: CASSQDMAQGARGNTIYF.

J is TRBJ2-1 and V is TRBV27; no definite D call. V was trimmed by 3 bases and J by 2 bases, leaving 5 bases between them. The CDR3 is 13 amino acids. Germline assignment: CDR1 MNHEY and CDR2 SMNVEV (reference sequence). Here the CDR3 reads CASSFRTYNEQFF. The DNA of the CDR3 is TGTGCCAGCAGTTTCCGGACCTACAATGAGCAGTTCTTC.

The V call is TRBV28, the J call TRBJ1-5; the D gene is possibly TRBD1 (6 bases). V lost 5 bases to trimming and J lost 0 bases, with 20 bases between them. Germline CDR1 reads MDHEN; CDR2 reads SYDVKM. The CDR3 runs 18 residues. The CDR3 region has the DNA TGTGCCAGCAGTAAACCCCCGGGACAACTATATAGCAATCAGCCCCAGCATTTT. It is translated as CASSKPPGQLYSNQPQHF.

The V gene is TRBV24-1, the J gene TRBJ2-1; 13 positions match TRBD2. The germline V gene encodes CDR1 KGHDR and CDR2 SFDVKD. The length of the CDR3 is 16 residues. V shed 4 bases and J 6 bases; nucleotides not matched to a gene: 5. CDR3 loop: CATSDRLAGGINEQFF. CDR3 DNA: TGTGCCACCAGTGACAGACTAGCGGGGGGTATCAATGAGCAGTTCTTC.

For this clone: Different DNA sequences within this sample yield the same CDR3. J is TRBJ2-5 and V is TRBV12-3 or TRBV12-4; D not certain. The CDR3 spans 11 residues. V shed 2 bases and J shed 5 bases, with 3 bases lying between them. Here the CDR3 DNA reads TGTGCCAGCAGTTTACAGGAGACCCAGTACTTC. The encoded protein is CASSLQETQYF.

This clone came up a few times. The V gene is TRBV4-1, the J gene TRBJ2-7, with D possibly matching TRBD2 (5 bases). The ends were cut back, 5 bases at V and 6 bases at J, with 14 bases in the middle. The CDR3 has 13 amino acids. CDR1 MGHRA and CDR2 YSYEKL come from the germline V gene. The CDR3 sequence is CASSNTLGSEQYF. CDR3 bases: TGCGCCAGCAGCAATACTTTAGGGAGCGAGCAGTACTTC.

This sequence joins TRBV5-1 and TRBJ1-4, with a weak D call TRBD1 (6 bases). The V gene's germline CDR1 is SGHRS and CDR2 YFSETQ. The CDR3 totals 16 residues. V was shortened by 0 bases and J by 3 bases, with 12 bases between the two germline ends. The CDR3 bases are TGCGCCAGCAGCTTGGCGGGGGGGCGGTCTAATGAAAAACTGTTTTTT. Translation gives CASSLAGGRSNEKLFF.

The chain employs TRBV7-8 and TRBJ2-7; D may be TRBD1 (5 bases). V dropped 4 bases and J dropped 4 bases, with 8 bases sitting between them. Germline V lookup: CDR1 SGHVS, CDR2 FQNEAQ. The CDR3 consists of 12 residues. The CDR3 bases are TGTGCCAGCAGCTGGCAGGGTTACGAGCAGTACTTC. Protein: CASSWQGYEQYF.

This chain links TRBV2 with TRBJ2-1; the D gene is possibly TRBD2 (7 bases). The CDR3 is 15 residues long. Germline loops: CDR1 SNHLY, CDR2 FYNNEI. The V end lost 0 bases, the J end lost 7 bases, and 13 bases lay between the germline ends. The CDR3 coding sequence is TGTGCCAGCAGTGAAGCGAGGGGGGGCTATAATGAGCAGTTCTTC. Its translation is CASSEARGGYNEQFF.

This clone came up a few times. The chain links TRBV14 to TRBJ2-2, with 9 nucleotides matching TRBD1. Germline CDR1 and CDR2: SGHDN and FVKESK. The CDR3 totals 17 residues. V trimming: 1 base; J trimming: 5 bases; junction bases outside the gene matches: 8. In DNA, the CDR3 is TGTGCCAGCAGCCAAGCCTCGGGACAGGGCGGGACCGGGGAGCTGTTTTTT. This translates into CASSQASGQGGTGELFF.

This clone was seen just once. CDR3 amino acids: CASSHRDSSNEKLFF. The CDR3 nucleotides read TGCGCCAGCAGCCATAGGGACAGCTCAAATGAAAAACTGTTTTTT. The chain is built from TRBV5-1 and TRBJ1-4; 7 bases are shared with TRBD1. CDR3 length: 15 amino acids. The J segment lost 5 bases and the V segment lost 4 bases, leaving 8 bases of the junction unmatched. CDR1 and CDR2 from the germline V gene are SGHRS and YFSETQ.

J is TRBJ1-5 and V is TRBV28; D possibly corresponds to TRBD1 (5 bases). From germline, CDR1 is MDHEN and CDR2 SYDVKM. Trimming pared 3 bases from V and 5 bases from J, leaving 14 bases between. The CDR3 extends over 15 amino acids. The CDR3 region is CASSFSGGTYQPQHF. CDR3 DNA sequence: TGTGCCAGCAGTTTTTCGGGGGGGACGTATCAGCCCCAGCATTTT.

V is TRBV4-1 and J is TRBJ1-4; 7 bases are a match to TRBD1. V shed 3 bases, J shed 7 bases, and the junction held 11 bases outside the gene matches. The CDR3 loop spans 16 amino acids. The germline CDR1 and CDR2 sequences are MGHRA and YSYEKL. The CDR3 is CASSHTQGGRVEKLFF. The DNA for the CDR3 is TGCGCCAGCAGCCACACGCAGGGGGGGCGCGTTGAAAAACTGTTTTTT.

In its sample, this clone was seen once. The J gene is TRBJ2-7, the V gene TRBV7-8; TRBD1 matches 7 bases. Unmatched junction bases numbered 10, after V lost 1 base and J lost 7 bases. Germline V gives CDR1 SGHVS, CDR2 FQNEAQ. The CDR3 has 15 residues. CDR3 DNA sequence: TGTGCCAGCAGCTTAGGGTCGGCAAGGGGGCTAGAGCAGTACTTC. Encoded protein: CASSLGSARGLEQYF.

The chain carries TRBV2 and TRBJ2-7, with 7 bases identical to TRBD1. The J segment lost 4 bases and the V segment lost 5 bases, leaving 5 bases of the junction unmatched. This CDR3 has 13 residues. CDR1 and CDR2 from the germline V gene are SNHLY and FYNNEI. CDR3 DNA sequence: TGTGCCAGCAGTCCGACAGGGCAATACGAGCAGTACTTC. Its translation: CASSPTGQYEQYF.

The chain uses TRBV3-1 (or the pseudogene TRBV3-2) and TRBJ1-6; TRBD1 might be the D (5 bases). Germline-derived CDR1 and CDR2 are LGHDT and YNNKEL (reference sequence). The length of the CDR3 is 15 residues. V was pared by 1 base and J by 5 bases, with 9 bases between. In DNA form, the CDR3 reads TGTGCCAGCAGCCAAGTACCGGGGGATAATTCACCCCTCCACTTT. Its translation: CASSQVPGDNSPLHF.

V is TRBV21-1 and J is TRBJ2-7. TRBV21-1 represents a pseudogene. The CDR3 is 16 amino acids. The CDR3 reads CASSLSPGESYYEQYF. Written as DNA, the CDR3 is TGTGCCAGCAGCCTATCGCCTGGGGAAAGCTACTACGAGCAGTACTTC.

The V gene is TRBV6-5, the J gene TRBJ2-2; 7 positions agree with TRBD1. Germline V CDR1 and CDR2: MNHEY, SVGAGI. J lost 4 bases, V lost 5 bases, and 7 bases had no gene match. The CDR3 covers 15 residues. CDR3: CASSHHRGTTGELFF. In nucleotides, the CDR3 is TGTGCCAGCAGTCACCACAGGGGAACCACCGGGGAGCTGTTTTTT.